This record covers a single T cell receptor beta chain. This clone was found once. No cognate antigen has been identified for it. Base qualities were left out, and no much larger clone turns up one base away. TCRbeta CDR3 regions were amplified from genomic DNA by means of the immunoSEQ Assay, a bias-controlled multiplex PCR. The paper's data handling went like this. Within the assay, amplification of reference gene primers was used to estimate how many nucleated cells each sample contained. To quantify the absolute abundance of each unique TCRbeta CDR3 rearrangement, sequence reads were collapsed and filtered. Productive Simpson clonality was computed per sample as the square root of Simpson's diversity index over productive rearrangements. This is the immuneACCESS table as TCRdb keeps it, with only in-frame sequences that have V and J called. A part of the clones is gone; compared with another copy, unresolved V genes explain less than half, and the rest is unexplained. For V, J and clone size, that table is used; D and trimming come from the DNA. Present in this sample are roughly 99,000 clones, approximately 88% of which were seen just once. The ten largest clones capture 6.8% of the sample.

This specimen comes from a study of blood T cell repertoires in COVID-19 (TCRdb year 2020). Regarding the study in general: The collaborator samples originated in the United States, Italy and Spain and spanned the acute and convalescent phases of COVID-19. The material from the prospective study consisted of cDNA or gDNA derived from T cells, B-cell-depleted T cells, or PBMCs. The dataset comprised deeply sampled blood TCRbeta repertoires from subjects exposed to, actively infected with, or recovered from COVID-19. A freely available public database, intended as a resource for researchers studying the immune response to SARS-CoV-2, is where the repertoires were released. Samples were obtained from the ongoing ImmuneRACE study (first 160 participants) and from some 1,300 subjects provided by 6 global collaborators. Sample metadata almost always included a de-identified subject ID, COVID-19 status, age in years and sex. Where HLA class I and class II types were available, the types were taken from metadata supplied by the sample provider, not from assay-based typing. Broader findings and caveats from the paper: Clinical and demographic metadata were provided uncurated, with the amount varying by source and participant.

CDR1 and CDR2, looked up from the germline V gene (reference sequence), are LGHDT and YNNKEL. Reading from cysteine to phenylalanine, the CDR3 counts 13 amino acids. Only CDR3 DNA remains: 39 bases, in frame from the first base. V drops 2 bases and J drops 6 bases, leaving 10 bases in between. Whole blood was collected in K2EDTA tubes by collaborating institutions according to the institutions' own protocols. For TCRbeta analysis, collaborators shipped samples in one of three forms: frozen whole blood, isolated PBMCs, or DNA extracted from either of those sample types. The clonotype comes from a man aged 45-65 years with active or convalescent COVID-19. Material for sequencing was peripheral blood. The receptor chain draws on TRBV3-1 (or the pseudogene TRBV3-2) and TRBJ1-1; a confident D gene designation cannot be given. CDR3 reads: CASSQIIESEAFF. The DNA sequence follows: TGTGCCAGCAGCCAAATAATAGAATCTGAAGCTTTCTTT.